The entry that follows covers one T cell receptor beta chain sequence. Its specificity is unknown. This sample is part of a study of post-analysis software for immune sequencing data. Across the study: Secondary progressive, relapsing-remitting and progressive-relapsing multiple sclerosis were among the included disease courses.

This CDR3 region has 15 residues. V was trimmed by 6 bases and J by 11 bases, leaving 25 bases between them. Per the germline V gene, CDR1 is MDHEN and CDR2 is SYDVKM. Study-wide findings and caveats: F measure showed strong co-clustering of same-batch samples. Roughly 5 TRBV segments occurring more often in patients than controls included TRBV5-6, TRBV5-1 and TRBV20-1. Comparison with controls showed significantly lower normalized Chao1 diversity in multiple sclerosis patients.

Prepared libraries of TCR beta cDNA carried unique molecular identifiers. T cells numbering about 0.95 to 10 million gave rise to around 500,000 cDNA molecules. One entry per CDR3 protein, called by TCRdb with MiXCR from the PCR reads. The table has roughly 200,000 distinct CDR3 sequences, about 30% seen once; the top ten hold approximately 3%. This rearrangement joins TRBV28 to TRBJ2-5; maybe TRBD1 (5 bases). The TCR was taken from a girl between 2 and 17 years old with multiple sclerosis. The material sequenced was blood. The DNA of the CDR3 is TGTGCCAGCAGCATCAGACAGCCCCGCTACAATGAGCAGTACTTC. Translating it yields CASSIRQPRYNEQYF.